Shown below are 28 T cell receptor beta chains from a single sample sequenced in a study of spatial heterogeneity in lung cancer. As to time point: blood at routine non-recurrence follow-up after resection. In TCRdb, the 5' RACE reads were re-called with MiXCR into one record per CDR3 protein. The sample includes under 20,000 distinct CDR3 sequences, 9.2% of them seen just once. The sequenced sample was PBMCs, obtained at follow-up. These receptors were collected from a male donor with early-stage non-small cell lung cancer.

This clonotype was observed many times. The chain carries TRBV7-9 and TRBJ1-5; the D is unclear. Germline CDR1 reads SEHNR; CDR2 reads FQNEAQ (reference sequence). V dropped 3 bases and J dropped 3 bases, with 18 bases sitting between them. The CDR3 loop spans 17 amino acids. CDR3 loop: CASSFAFGSENNQPQHF. Here the CDR3 DNA reads TGTGCCAGCAGCTTTGCATTCGGGTCGGAAAACAATCAGCCCCAGCATTTT.

Regarding this clonotype: A much larger clone differs from this one at a single base, so this may be a read error. CDR3 loop: CASSPGLVSNEQFF. CDR3 nucleotide sequence: TGTGCCAGCAGCCCCGGACTAGTCAGCAATGAGCAGTTCTTC. This chain joins TRBV7-6 and TRBJ2-1; 7 positions agree with TRBD2. The CDR3 is made up of 14 amino acids. With V trimmed by 5 bases and J by 6 bases, 7 bases remained unmatched. Germline values: CDR1 SGHVS, CDR2 FNYEAQ.

This clonotype has a count of ten or more. The rearrangement joins TRBV6-5 to TRBJ2-3; TRBD2 aligns across 9 bases. The V gene end was trimmed by 6 bases and the J gene end by 6 bases; junction bases not matched to a gene: 4. Germline V CDR1 and CDR2: MNHEY, SVGAGI. The CDR3 sequence is 13 residues long. The CDR3 is CASREAGGDTQYF. The CDR3 coding sequence is TGTGCCAGCAGGGAAGCGGGGGGCGATACGCAGTATTTT.

The V call is TRBV18, the J call TRBJ2-5; D unclear. In germline, CDR1 is KGHSH, CDR2 LQKENI. Trimming took 8 bases from V and 2 from J, leaving 12 bases between them. The CDR3 is 13 residues long. CDR3: CASAPTTQETQYF. The CDR3 nucleotides read TGTGCCAGCGCTCCCACTACGCAAGAGACCCAGTACTTC. Variable domain in full (rest from reference TRBV18 and TRBJ2-5): NAGVMQNPRHLVRRRGQEARLRCSPMKGHSHVYWYRQLPEEGLKFMVYLQKENIIDESGMPKERFSAEFPKEGPSILRIQQVVRGDSAAYFCASAPTTQETQYFGPGTRLLVL.

This clonotype was seen ten or more times. The chain employs TRBV6-2 or TRBV6-3 and TRBJ2-7, with TRBD2 identical over 9 bases. Germline V CDR1 and CDR2: MNHEY, SVGEGT. After removal of 2 bases from V and 5 bases from J, the junction contained 7 bases not matched to a gene. The CDR3 loop spans 15 amino acids. The CDR3 region is CASSYPTSGGNEQYF. CDR3 in DNA: TGTGCCAGCAGTTACCCGACTAGCGGAGGGAACGAGCAGTACTTC.

By frequency in the sample, this clonotype is medium-sized. The genes are TRBV6-5 and TRBJ1-1; a weak D match, TRBD1 (6 bases). V shed 5 bases and J shed 0 bases, with 10 bases lying between them. The length of the CDR3 is 14 residues. Germline V gene sequence: CDR1 MNHEY, CDR2 SVGAGI. CDR3 DNA: TGTGCCAGCAGTGCAGGGGTTATGAACACTGAAGCTTTCTTT. Its protein product is CASSAGVMNTEAFF.

V gene TRBV3-1 combines with J gene TRBJ2-7, with D possibly being TRBD2 (5 bases). Trimming took 4 bases from V and 6 from J, leaving 19 bases between them. Germline V CDR1 and CDR2: LGHDT, YNNKEL (reference sequence). CDR3 length: 15 residues. This CDR3 reads CASSPRTHRSPEQYF. The DNA for the CDR3 is TGTGCCAGCAGCCCCCGGACTCACCGCTCCCCCGAGCAGTACTTC.

A note on this clonotype: A single base separates this from a much larger clone, so it may be a read error. The genes are TRBV7-6 and TRBJ2-1; the D gene is possibly TRBD1 (6 bases). Trimming removed 4 bases at V and 5 bases at J, with 9 bases between. This CDR3 is built from 13 residues. Germline lookup yields CDR1 SGHVS and CDR2 FNYEAQ. The CDR3 DNA sequence: TGTGCCAGCAGCTGGGACAACCACAATGAGCAGTTCTTC. Protein: CASSWDNHNEQFF. The whole variable domain, remainder taken from reference TRBV7-6 and TRBJ2-1, is GAGVSQSPRYKVTKRGQDVALRCDPISGHVSLYWYRQALGQGPEFLTYFNYEAQQDKSGLPNDRFSAERPEGSISTLTIQRTEQRDSAMYRCASSWDNHNEQFFGPGTRLTVL.

This clonotype was counted a few times. The chain combines TRBV7-2 with TRBJ2-2; 7 nucleotides align to TRBD1. Germline CDR1 SGHTA, CDR2 FQGNSA. Trimming cost V 5 bases and J 1 base; bases outside gene matches: 7. This CDR3 is 16 amino acids long. For the CDR3, the DNA is TGTGCCAGCAGCGTTAACAGGGGCAGGAACACCGGGGAGCTGTTTTTT. Protein product: CASSVNRGRNTGELFF.

This clonotype was seen at least ten times. The rearrangement uses TRBV5-1 and TRBJ2-4, with 8 bases that match TRBD2. V shed 0 bases and J 0 bases; nucleotides not matched to a gene: 2. This CDR3 has 16 amino acids. Germline V lookup: CDR1 SGHRS, CDR2 YFSETQ. The CDR3 DNA reads as TGCGCCAGCAGCTTGGGTAGCGGGACAGCCAAAAACATTCAGTACTTC. This codes for CASSLGSGTAKNIQYF.

Here the CDR3 reads CASRAPDRDLTYEQYF. The CDR3 nucleotides read TGTGCCAGCAGAGCGCCGGACAGGGACCTAACCTACGAGCAGTACTTC. The V and J genes are TRBV2 and TRBJ2-7; 8 nucleotides match TRBD1. Germline V gene lookup returns CDR1 SNHLY and CDR2 FYNNEI. Unmatched junction bases numbered 12, after V lost 6 bases and J lost 2 bases. The CDR3 length is 16 residues.

This clonotype was seen many times. This chain uses TRBV24-1 with TRBJ2-1; no reliable D call. This CDR3 contains 13 residues. V dropped 2 bases and J dropped 8 bases, with 9 bases sitting between them. The germline V gene has CDR1 KGHDR and CDR2 SFDVKD. The CDR3 DNA sequence: TGTGCCACCAGTGATTCCCAGACCTATGAGCAGTTCTTC. Amino acids: CATSDSQTYEQFF.

This clonotype has ten or more counts. This sequence joins TRBV11-2 and TRBJ2-7; maybe TRBD1 (7 bases). Trimming removed 5 bases at V and 6 bases at J, with 20 bases between. This CDR3 region has 15 residues. Per germline, CDR1 SGHAT and CDR2 FQNNGV. In DNA form, the CDR3 reads TGTGCCAGCAGCGTGAGGGCGGGACAGAACACCGAGCAGTACTTC. It encodes CASSVRAGQNTEQYF.

This clonotype was seen many times. The rearrangement uses TRBV11-2 and TRBJ2-5; 8 bases map to TRBD2. CDR1 and CDR2 (germline): SGHAT, FQNNGV. J lost 0 bases, V lost 5 bases, and 5 bases had no gene match. The CDR3 spans 15 residues. The CDR3 sequence: CASSALLADQETQYF. The CDR3 DNA sequence: TGTGCCAGCAGCGCGTTACTAGCGGACCAAGAGACCCAGTACTTC.

This clonotype was observed many times. This chain joins TRBV2 and TRBJ2-7, with unresolved D. This CDR3 spans 14 amino acids. Deletions cut 1 base from V and 2 bases from J, with 9 bases between. Germline V gene lookup returns CDR1 SNHLY and CDR2 FYNNEI. In DNA form, the CDR3 reads TGTGCCAGCAGTGAAGGCCCCCGCGCCTACGAGCAGTACTTC. It is translated as CASSEGPRAYEQYF.

This clonotype was detected ten times or more. The chain recombines TRBV6-6 with TRBJ1-6; TRBD1 is a possible D gene (5 bases). CDR3 length: 16 residues. CDR1 is MNHNY and CDR2 is SVGAGI in the germline V gene (reference sequence). V lost 0 bases and J 10 bases, leaving 16 bases between the germline ends. CDR3 nucleotides: TGTGCCAGCAGTTACTCAGGGGAGGGTTTCGTGTCACCCCTCCACTTT. It is translated as CASSYSGEGFVSPLHF.

There are many counts of this clonotype. This chain links TRBV29-1 with TRBJ2-5; D possibly corresponds to TRBD2 (6 bases). Germline lookup yields CDR1 SQVTM and CDR2 ANQGSEA. V lost 7 bases and J lost 4, with 13 bases in between. This CDR3 is built from 12 residues. For the CDR3, the DNA is TGCAGCGGAAAGACTAGTGGAGAGACCCAGTACTTC. Amino acid sequence: CSGKTSGETQYF.

This clonotype occurred a few times. Here the CDR3 DNA reads TGTGCCAGCAATCAGGTGGGGGCAACGTTGGAGCAGTACTTC. It is translated as CASNQVGATLEQYF. V is TRBV28 and J is TRBJ2-7; possible D gene TRBD1, 6 bases. Germline loops: CDR1 MDHEN, CDR2 SYDVKM. The CDR3 is 14 residues long. Trimming took off 7 bases at V and 7 bases at J, with 20 bases between the two ends.

This clonotype was observed a single time. The V call is TRBV6-1, the J call TRBJ2-7, with 7 nucleotides matching TRBD1. Germline CDR1 and CDR2: MNHNS and SASEGT. The trim removed 8 bases at V and 0 bases at J, leaving 4 bases unmatched. The CDR3 extends over 13 amino acids. CDR3 protein: CASGDRASYEQYF. CDR3 sequence (DNA): TGTGCCAGCGGCGACAGGGCCTCCTACGAGCAGTACTTC.

This clonotype was picked up many times. The CDR3: CASSQDRPPGDTQYF. Written as DNA, the CDR3 is TGCGCCAGCAGCCAAGATAGGCCCCCTGGAGATACGCAGTATTTT. The chain links TRBV4-3 to TRBJ2-3; the D is unclear. Germline V gene data show CDR1 as LGHNA and CDR2 as YSLEER. This CDR3 has 15 amino acids. Trimming shortened V by 0 bases and J by 5 bases, and 12 bases separated the two germline ends.

On this clonotype itself: A junction boundary mismatches the germline segment, possibly from a read error. V is TRBV12-3 or TRBV12-4 and J is TRBJ2-4, with TRBD2 identical over 16 bases. The CDR3 sequence is 19 residues long. CDR3 coding DNA: TGTGCCAGCAGTTTGGGGACTAGCGGGGGGGTTCTAGCCAAAAACATTGAGTACTTC. It yields the protein CASSLGTSGGVLAKNIEYF.

There are a few counts of this clonotype. The chain recombines TRBV11-3 with TRBJ2-1, with D perhaps being TRBD1 or TRBD2 (5 bases each). Trimming stripped 4 bases from V and 12 bases from J, with 22 bases between. The CDR3 totals 15 residues. Germline-derived CDR1 and CDR2 are SGHNT and YENEEA. As DNA, the CDR3 is TGTGCCAGCAGCTCGACCTCCGGGGCGCCATGGGGGCAGTTCTTC. Translation: CASSSTSGAPWGQFF.

This clonotype came up many times. The V call is TRBV3-1, the J call TRBJ2-5; no definite D call. The V gene lost 3 bases and the J gene lost 2 bases, with 10 bases spanning the gap. CDR3 size: 14 residues. Per the germline V gene, CDR1 is LGHDT and CDR2 is YNNKEL (reference sequence). This CDR3 reads CASSHLGQQETQYF. The CDR3 coding sequence is TGTGCCAGCAGCCATCTGGGCCAGCAAGAGACCCAGTACTTC.

About this clonotype itself: A much larger clone lies a single base off, so this may be a read error. The rearrangement uses TRBV7-2 and TRBJ2-3, with 10 bases fitting TRBD2. The CDR3 is 17 residues long. CDR1 and CDR2 (germline): SGHTA, FQGNSA. CDR3 coding DNA: TGTGCCAGCAGGGCTAGCGGGGGCACCCCTAGCACAGATACGCAGTGTTTT. This gives the protein CASRASGGTPSTDTQCF.

J is TRBJ1-6 and V is TRBV5-1; D is unclear. Trimming left V 5 bases short and J 6 bases short, with 9 bases between. Looked up from germline, CDR1 is SGHRS and CDR2 is YFSETQ. The CDR3 is 13 amino acids. CDR3 bases: TGCGCCAGCAGGGGTGAGAGTAATTCACCCCTCCACTTT. The encoded protein is CASRGESNSPLHF.

This clonotype was found many times. The chain joins TRBV28 to TRBJ2-5; the D gene is possibly TRBD1 (6 bases). Germline CDR1 is MDHEN and CDR2 is SYDVKM. Trimming shortened V by 5 bases and J by 2 bases, and 15 bases separated the two germline ends. The CDR3 loop spans 15 amino acids. The CDR3 nucleotides are TGTGCCAGCAGTCCTCCACCCGGGACACAAGAGACCCAGTACTTC. Protein: CASSPPPGTQETQYF.

This clonotype came up many times. The genes are TRBV7-9 and TRBJ2-2; tentative D call: TRBD2 (6 bases). V dropped 0 bases and J dropped 0 bases, with 11 bases sitting between them. CDR3 size: 17 residues. CDR1 is SEHNR, CDR2 FQNEAQ, per germline (reference sequence). The CDR3 DNA sequence: TGTGCCAGCAGCTTAGCAGGGGAGGACGCGAACACCGGGGAGCTGTTTTTT. Residues: CASSLAGEDANTGELFF. Complete variable domain (other parts from reference TRBV7-9 and TRBJ2-2): DTGVSQNPRHKITKRGQNVTFRCDPISEHNRLYWYRQTLGQGPEFLTYFQNEAQLEKSRLLSDRFSAERPKGSFSTLEIQRTEQGDSAMYLCASSLAGEDANTGELFFGEGSRLTVL.

The V call is TRBV28, the J call TRBJ2-7, with 7 bases that match TRBD2. Per germline, CDR1 MDHEN and CDR2 SYDVKM. J gave up 2 bases and V 8 bases, and 0 bases lay outside the gene matches. The CDR3 is made up of 11 amino acids. The CDR3: CASGTTYEQYF. The CDR3 DNA follows: TGTGCCAGCGGGACTACCTACGAGCAGTACTTC.